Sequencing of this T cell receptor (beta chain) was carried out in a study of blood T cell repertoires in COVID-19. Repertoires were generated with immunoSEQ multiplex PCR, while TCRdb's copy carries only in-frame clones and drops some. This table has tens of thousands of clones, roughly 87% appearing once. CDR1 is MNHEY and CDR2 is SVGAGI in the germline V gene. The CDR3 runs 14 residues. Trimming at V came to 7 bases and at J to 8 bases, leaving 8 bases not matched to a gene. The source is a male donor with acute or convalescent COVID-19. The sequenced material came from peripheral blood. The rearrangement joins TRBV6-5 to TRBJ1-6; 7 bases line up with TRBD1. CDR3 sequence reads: CASTLTGEDSPLHF. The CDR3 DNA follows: TGTGCCAGCACTCTTACAGGGGAAGATTCACCCCTCCACTTT.